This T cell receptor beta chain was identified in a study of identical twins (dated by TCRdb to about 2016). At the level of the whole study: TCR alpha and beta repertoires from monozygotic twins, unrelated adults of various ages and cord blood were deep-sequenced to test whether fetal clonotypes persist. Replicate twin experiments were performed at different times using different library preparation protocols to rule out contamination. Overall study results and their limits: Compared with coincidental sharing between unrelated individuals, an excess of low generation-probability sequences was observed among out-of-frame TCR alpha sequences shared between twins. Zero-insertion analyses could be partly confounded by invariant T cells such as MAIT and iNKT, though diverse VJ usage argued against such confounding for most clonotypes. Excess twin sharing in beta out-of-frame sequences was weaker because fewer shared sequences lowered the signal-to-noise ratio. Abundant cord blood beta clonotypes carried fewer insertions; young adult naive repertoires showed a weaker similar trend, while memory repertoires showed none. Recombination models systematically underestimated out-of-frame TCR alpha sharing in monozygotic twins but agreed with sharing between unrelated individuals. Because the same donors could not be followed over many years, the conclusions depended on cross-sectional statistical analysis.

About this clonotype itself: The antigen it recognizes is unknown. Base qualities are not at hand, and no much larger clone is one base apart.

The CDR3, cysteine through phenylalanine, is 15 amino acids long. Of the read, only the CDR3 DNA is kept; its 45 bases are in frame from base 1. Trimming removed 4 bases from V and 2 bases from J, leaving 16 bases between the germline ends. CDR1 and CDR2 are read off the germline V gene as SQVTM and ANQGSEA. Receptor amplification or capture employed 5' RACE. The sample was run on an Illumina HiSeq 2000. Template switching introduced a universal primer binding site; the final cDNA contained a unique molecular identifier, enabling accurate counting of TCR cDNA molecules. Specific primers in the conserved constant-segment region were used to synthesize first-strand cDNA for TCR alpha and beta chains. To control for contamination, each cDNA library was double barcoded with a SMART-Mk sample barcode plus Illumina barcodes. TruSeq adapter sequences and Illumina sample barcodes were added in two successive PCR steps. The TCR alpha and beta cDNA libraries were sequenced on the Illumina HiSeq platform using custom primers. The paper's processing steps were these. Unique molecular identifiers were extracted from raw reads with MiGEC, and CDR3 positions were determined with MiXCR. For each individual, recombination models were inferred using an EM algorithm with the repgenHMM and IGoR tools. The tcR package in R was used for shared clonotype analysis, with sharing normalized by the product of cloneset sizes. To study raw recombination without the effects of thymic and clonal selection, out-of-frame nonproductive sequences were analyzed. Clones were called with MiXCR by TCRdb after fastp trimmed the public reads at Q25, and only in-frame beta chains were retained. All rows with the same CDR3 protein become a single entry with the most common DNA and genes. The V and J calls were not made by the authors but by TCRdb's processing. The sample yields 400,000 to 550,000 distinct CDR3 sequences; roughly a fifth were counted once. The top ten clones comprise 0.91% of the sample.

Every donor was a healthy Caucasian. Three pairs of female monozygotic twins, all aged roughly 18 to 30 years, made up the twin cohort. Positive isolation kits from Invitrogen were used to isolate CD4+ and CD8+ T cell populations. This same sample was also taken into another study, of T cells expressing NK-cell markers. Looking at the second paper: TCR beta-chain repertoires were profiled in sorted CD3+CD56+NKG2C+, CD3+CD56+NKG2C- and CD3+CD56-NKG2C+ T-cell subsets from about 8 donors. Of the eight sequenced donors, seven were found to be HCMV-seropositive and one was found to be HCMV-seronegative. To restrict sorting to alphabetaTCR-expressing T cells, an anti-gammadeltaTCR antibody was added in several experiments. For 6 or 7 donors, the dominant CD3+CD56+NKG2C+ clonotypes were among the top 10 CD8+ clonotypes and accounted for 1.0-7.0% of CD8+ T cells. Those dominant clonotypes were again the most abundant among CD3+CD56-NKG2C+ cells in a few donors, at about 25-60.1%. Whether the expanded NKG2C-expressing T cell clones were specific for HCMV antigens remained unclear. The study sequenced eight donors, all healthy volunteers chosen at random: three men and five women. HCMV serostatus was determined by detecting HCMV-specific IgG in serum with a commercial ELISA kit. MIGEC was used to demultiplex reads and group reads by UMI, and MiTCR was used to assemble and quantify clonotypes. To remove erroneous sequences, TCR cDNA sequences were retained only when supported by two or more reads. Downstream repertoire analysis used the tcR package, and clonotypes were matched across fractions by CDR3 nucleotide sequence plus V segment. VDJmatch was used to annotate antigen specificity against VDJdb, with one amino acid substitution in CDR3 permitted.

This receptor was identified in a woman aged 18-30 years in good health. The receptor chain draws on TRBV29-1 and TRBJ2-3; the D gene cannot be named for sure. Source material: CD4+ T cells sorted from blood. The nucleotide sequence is TGCAGCGTTGCCGACCGCTACCATCTCACAGATACGCAGTATTTT. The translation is CSVADRYHLTDTQYF.